This T cell receptor (beta chain) was captured by sequencing in a study of shared clonotypes between healthy human individuals. With V trimmed by 6 bases and J by 5 bases, 9 bases remained unmatched. CDR1 is SGHRS, CDR2 YFSETQ, per germline. CDR3 length equals 14 residues. Assay used: immunoSEQ multiplex PCR; TCRdb lists only in-frame clones, some missing. This table has some 1 million clones, about 70% appearing once. Sequencing was performed on memory CD4+ T cells sorted from blood. Subset denoted: CD45RA-negative fraction. This TCR was sampled from a man aged 18 to 35 in good health. This chain connects TRBV5-1 to TRBJ1-2, with 8 bases aligning to TRBD1. The CDR3 DNA follows: TGCGCCAGCACCCGAGAACAGGGGGGGTATGGCTACACCTTC. Amino acids: CASTREQGGYGYTF.